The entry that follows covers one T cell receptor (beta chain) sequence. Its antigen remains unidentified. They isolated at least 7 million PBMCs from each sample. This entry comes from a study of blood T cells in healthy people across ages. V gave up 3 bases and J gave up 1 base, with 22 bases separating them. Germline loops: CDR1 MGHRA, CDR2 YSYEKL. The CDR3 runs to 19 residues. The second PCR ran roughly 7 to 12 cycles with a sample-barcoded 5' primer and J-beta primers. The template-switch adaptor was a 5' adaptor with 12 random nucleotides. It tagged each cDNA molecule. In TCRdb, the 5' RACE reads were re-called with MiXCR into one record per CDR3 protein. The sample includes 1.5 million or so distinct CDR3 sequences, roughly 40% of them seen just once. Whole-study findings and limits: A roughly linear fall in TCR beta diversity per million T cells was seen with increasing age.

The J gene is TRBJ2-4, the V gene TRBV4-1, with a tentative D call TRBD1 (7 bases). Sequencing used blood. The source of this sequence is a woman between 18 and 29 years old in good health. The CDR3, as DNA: TGCGCCAGCAGCCAGACCTTCTCGGAGGGGGCCGGGGCCAAAAACATTCAGTACTTC. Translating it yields CASSQTFSEGAGAKNIQYF.